The 20 T cell receptor beta chains reported below all come from one sample, sequenced in a study of blood T cell repertoires in COVID-19. Some clones are missing from TCRdb's copy, which holds only in-frame ones; the method was immunoSEQ multiplex PCR. The sample lists about 73,000 clones; roughly 87% were seen once. Sequenced: peripheral blood. The origin of the receptors is an elderly man with acute or convalescent COVID-19.

The gene calls are TRBV19 and TRBJ1-2; 12 bases fit TRBD1. This CDR3 spans 15 amino acids. CDR1 is LNHDA, CDR2 SQIVND, per germline (reference sequence). V gave up 6 bases and J gave up 8 bases; unmatched junction bases: 10. The CDR3 protein is CASRSPGQGAGGYTF. CDR3 DNA sequence: TGTGCCAGTAGGTCGCCGGGACAGGGGGCGGGAGGCTACACCTTC.

J is TRBJ2-7 and V is TRBV11-2; maybe TRBD1 (6 bases). CDR1 and CDR2 from the germline V gene are SGHAT and FQNNGV. With 5 bases removed from V and 2 bases from J, the gap between germline ends came to 22 bases. The CDR3 consists of 17 residues. The CDR3 nucleotides are TGTGCCAGCAGCCTTATTTTTCACAGGGCCCGCACCTACGAGCAGTACTTC. This codes for CASSLIFHRARTYEQYF.

This chain connects TRBV3-1 (or the pseudogene TRBV3-2) to TRBJ2-2, with 7 bases identical to TRBD1. The CDR3 is 15 residues long. CDR1 LGHDT and CDR2 YNNKEL come from the germline V gene (reference sequence). The trim removed 4 bases at V and 4 bases at J, leaving 6 bases unmatched. CDR3 DNA: TGTGCCAGCAGCCCCCGACAGGGCCCCACCGGGGAGCTGTTTTTT. Translating it yields CASSPRQGPTGELFF.

The V gene is TRBV27, the J gene TRBJ1-1, with 9 positions matching TRBD1. CDR3 length: 15 residues. V was pared by 5 bases and J by 3 bases, with 7 bases of the junction left unmatched. Germline CDR1 and CDR2: MNHEY and SMNVEV (reference sequence). The CDR3 region is CASSPSTGGDTEAFF. CDR3 bases: TGTGCCAGCAGTCCATCGACAGGGGGTGACACTGAAGCTTTCTTT.

For the CDR3, the DNA is TGTGCCAGCAGCACCGGGACTAGCGGGAGGGGAGATACGCAGTATTTT. Its protein is CASSTGTSGRGDTQYF. The chain combines TRBV5-5 with TRBJ2-3, with 16 nucleotides matching TRBD2. Trimming removed 4 bases from V and 5 bases from J; junction bases left unmatched: 4. The CDR3 has 16 residues. Germline-derived CDR1 and CDR2 are SGHKS and YYEKEE (reference sequence).

This clone appeared once. This sequence joins TRBV7-2 and TRBJ2-7; 9 nucleotides agree with TRBD1. Germline trimming cut 3 bases from V and 7 bases from J; bases unmatched to any gene: 16. CDR1 is SGHTA, CDR2 FQGNSA, per germline. The CDR3 length is 17 residues. CDR3: CASSLTGTGPLRVEQYF. The CDR3 DNA sequence: TGTGCCAGCAGCTTGACCGGGACAGGGCCCCTCCGAGTTGAGCAGTACTTC.

The genes are TRBV3-1 (or the pseudogene TRBV3-2) and TRBJ1-1; D is unclear. V shed 0 bases and J shed 6 bases, with 5 bases lying between them. Germline V gene sequence: CDR1 LGHDT, CDR2 YNNKEL (reference sequence). The CDR3 loop spans 12 amino acids. Here the CDR3 reads CASSQEHSEAFF. The DNA for the CDR3 is TGTGCCAGCAGCCAAGAACATTCTGAAGCTTTCTTT.

The chain is built from TRBV19 and TRBJ1-5, with D perhaps TRBD1 (5 bases). CDR1 LNHDA and CDR2 SQIVND come from the germline V gene (reference sequence). CDR3 length: 16 amino acids. V lost 4 bases to trimming and J lost 2 bases, with 15 bases between them. The CDR3 loop reads CASSNRDSRGNQPQHF. The DNA for the CDR3 is TGTGCCAGTAGTAACCGGGACTCGAGGGGCAATCAGCCCCAGCATTTT.

Only one count was recorded for this clone. This sequence joins TRBV6-1 and TRBJ2-5; 11 bases fit TRBD2. Germline V lookup: CDR1 MNHNS, CDR2 SASEGT. The CDR3 is 16 residues long. J was trimmed by 5 bases and V by 4 bases; bases with no gene match: 9. CDR3 nucleotides: TGTGCCAGCAGTGTTGGGCTAGCGGGAGGTGGGGAGACCCAGTACTTC. As protein: CASSVGLAGGGETQYF.

This chain connects TRBV30 to TRBJ2-7; weak D call: TRBD1 (6 bases). Germline CDR1 and CDR2: GTSNPN and SVGIG (reference sequence). Trimming took off 8 bases at V and 2 bases at J, with 10 bases between the two ends. The CDR3 has 11 amino acids. The CDR3 protein is CAGRQAYEQYF. In nucleotides, the CDR3 is TGTGCCGGAAGACAGGCCTACGAGCAGTACTTC.

This sequence joins TRBV19 and TRBJ1-2; tentatively, D is TRBD1 (5 bases). Germline V gene data show CDR1 as LNHDA and CDR2 as SQIVND (reference sequence). Trimming shortened V by 4 bases and J by 7 bases, and 16 bases separated the two germline ends. There are 14 residues in the CDR3. The chain's CDR3 is CASSTTWQGAGYTF. CDR3 bases: TGTGCCAGTAGTACCACCTGGCAGGGCGCTGGCTACACCTTC.

This chain uses TRBV2 with TRBJ2-2, with TRBD1 matching 7 bases. With V trimmed by 6 bases and J by 0 bases, 7 bases remained unmatched. CDR1 is SNHLY, CDR2 FYNNEI, per germline. The CDR3 is 16 amino acids. The CDR3 bases are TGTGCCAGCAGCTGGATGGGACAGACGAACACCGGGGAGCTGTTTTTT. Translated: CASSWMGQTNTGELFF.

The chain couples TRBV4-1 to TRBJ1-5; D may be TRBD1 (6 bases). V was pared by 4 bases and J by 3 bases, with 16 bases between. The CDR3 has 16 residues. The germline V gene has CDR1 MGHRA and CDR2 YSYEKL. The CDR3 region is CASSLTGGQNNQPQHF. The CDR3 DNA follows: TGCGCCAGCAGCCTTACTGGAGGACAGAACAATCAGCCCCAGCATTTT.

The V gene is TRBV30, the J gene TRBJ1-2, with D unclear. V lost 0 bases to trimming and J lost 0 bases, with 17 bases between them. CDR1 and CDR2 (germline): GTSNPN, SVGIG (reference sequence). This CDR3 has 17 amino acids. CDR3: CAWSVRSQADANYGYTF. In DNA, the CDR3 is TGTGCCTGGAGTGTACGGTCCCAGGCAGACGCTAACTATGGCTACACCTTC.

This clone appeared once. The rearrangement links TRBV3-1 (or the pseudogene TRBV3-2) to TRBJ2-3; 16 bases match TRBD2. J was trimmed by 4 bases and V by 4 bases; bases with no gene match: 2. This CDR3 contains 16 residues. The germline V gene has CDR1 LGHDT and CDR2 YNNKEL (reference sequence). The CDR3 here is CASSLGLAGGPDTQYF. CDR3 in DNA: TGTGCCAGCAGCCTGGGACTAGCGGGGGGGCCAGATACGCAGTATTTT.

CDR3 sequence: CASSEGQETNYGYTF. The CDR3 DNA follows: TGTGCCAGCAGTGAAGGACAGGAGACTAACTATGGCTACACCTTC. V and J are TRBV2 and TRBJ1-2; the D gene is possibly TRBD1 (6 bases). This CDR3 region has 15 residues. Germline V gene lookup returns CDR1 SNHLY and CDR2 FYNNEI. V was clipped by 1 base and J by 0 bases, with 9 bases between them.

The rearrangement uses TRBV7-2 and TRBJ1-2; 10 bases are shared with TRBD1. The J segment lost 4 bases and the V segment lost 5 bases, leaving 7 bases of the junction unmatched. The germline CDR1 and CDR2 sequences are SGHTA and FQGNSA. The CDR3 runs 15 residues. CDR3 amino acids: CASSPGTGEFYGYTF. The CDR3 nucleotides read TGTGCCAGCAGCCCCGGGACAGGGGAATTCTATGGCTACACCTTC.

The rearrangement joins TRBV19 to TRBJ1-2, with TRBD1 matching 8 bases. The CDR3 consists of 15 residues. After removal of 5 bases from V and 4 bases from J, the junction contained 9 bases not matched to a gene. CDR1 is LNHDA and CDR2 is SQIVND in the germline V gene (reference sequence). Here the CDR3 reads CASSLPRQGSYGYTF. CDR3 sequence (DNA): TGTGCCAGTAGTCTCCCTCGACAGGGGTCCTATGGCTACACCTTC.

Concerning this clone: A read error may account for a junction end that differs from germline. The chain carries TRBV29-1 and TRBJ1-2; the D gene is possibly TRBD1 (6 bases). The CDR3 has 8 amino acids. Germline V gene lookup returns CDR1 SQVTM and CDR2 ANQGSEA. CDR3 DNA: TGCAGCGTTGAGGACAGCTCCTTC. Its translation: CSVEDSSF.

V and J are TRBV5-1 and TRBJ2-2, with TRBD2 as a possible D gene (6 bases). Trimming took off 5 bases at V and 6 bases at J, with 14 bases between the two ends. The germline V gene encodes CDR1 SGHRS and CDR2 YFSETQ. This CDR3 comprises 14 residues. The DNA for the CDR3 is TGCGCCAGCAGTGGAGGGATCAGTGCCGGGGAGCTGTTTTTT. Protein sequence: CASSGGISAGELFF.